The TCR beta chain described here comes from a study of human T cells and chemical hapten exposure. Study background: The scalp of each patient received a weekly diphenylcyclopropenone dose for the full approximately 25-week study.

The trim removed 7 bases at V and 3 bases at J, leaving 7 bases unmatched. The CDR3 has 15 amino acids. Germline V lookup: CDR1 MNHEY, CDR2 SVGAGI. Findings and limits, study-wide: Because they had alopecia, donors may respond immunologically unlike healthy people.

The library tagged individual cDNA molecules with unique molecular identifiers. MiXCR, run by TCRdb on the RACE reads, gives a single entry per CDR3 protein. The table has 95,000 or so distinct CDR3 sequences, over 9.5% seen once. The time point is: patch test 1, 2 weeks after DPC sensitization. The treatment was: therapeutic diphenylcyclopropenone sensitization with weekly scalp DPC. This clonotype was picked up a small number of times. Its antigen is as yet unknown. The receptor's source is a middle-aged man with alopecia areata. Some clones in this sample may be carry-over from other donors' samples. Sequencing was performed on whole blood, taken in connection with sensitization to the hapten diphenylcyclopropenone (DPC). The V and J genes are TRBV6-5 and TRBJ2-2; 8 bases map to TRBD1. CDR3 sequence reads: CASNLMTGDTGELFF. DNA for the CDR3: TGTGCCAGCAATCTAATGACAGGGGACACCGGGGAGCTGTTTTTT.